This T cell receptor (beta chain) was documented in a study of glioma-infiltrating T cells. Overall study findings and caveats: Very few CDR3 sequences were shared between tissue and blood. Gliomas, especially low-grade, showed above-expected tissue-blood divergence; non-neoplastic patients showed below.

The CDR3 spans 11 residues. Germline V gives CDR1 MDHEN, CDR2 SYDVKM. As concerns this clonotype: Its antigen is as yet unknown. Germline is not matched at one junction end, which may reflect a read error.

Using RNA template, CDR3s of TCR alpha and beta were amplified with iRepertoire arm-PCR. TCRdb re-called the multiplex PCR reads through MiXCR, storing one row per CDR3 protein. The sample comprises 100,000 to 150,000 distinct CDR3 sequences, around 25% of which are singletons, and 27% rests with the top ten. The TCR originated in a human donor with low-grade glioma or glioblastoma, undergoing nonglioma brain surgery, or in good health (not recorded which). Sequencing was done on a sample of glioma tissue, nonneoplastic brain tissue, or PBMCs (not recorded which). J is TRBJ2-2 and V is TRBV28; D unclear. This chain's CDR3 is CASTFTWELFF. For the CDR3, the DNA is TGTGCCAGCACTTTCACCTGGGAGCTGTTTTTT.